The 20 T cell receptor beta chains below were found in one sample sequenced in a study of blood T cells in healthy people across ages. With a J-beta primer mix and a sample-barcoded 5' primer, a second PCR ran roughly 6 to 12 cycles. TCRdb reprocessed the 5' RACE reads with MiXCR, giving one entry per CDR3 protein. The data show 700,000 or so distinct CDR3 sequences, 40% to 45% seen once. The sequencing sample was made of blood. Source of these receptors: a man older than 75 in good health.

This sequence joins TRBV12-1 and TRBJ2-3; no DNA check was done on the table's D call, TRBD2. TRBV12-1 is tagged as a pseudogene. The CDR3 length is 18 residues. CDR3 sequence reads: CASSFVAGALFRTDTQYF. The CDR3 nucleotides are TGTGCCAGCAGCTTTGTTGCGGGGGCCCTTTTTAGGACAGATACGCAGTATTTT.

The chain links TRBV13 to TRBJ2-7; D is possibly TRBD1 or TRBD2 (5 bases each). TRBJ2-5 matches the DNA end more closely, so the J call is doubtful. Germline lookup yields CDR1 PRHDT and CDR2 FYEKMQ (reference sequence). The CDR3 is made up of 14 amino acids. The CDR3 is CASSIPTEGETQYF. The CDR3 DNA reads TGTGCCAGCAGCATCCCGACAGAGGGGGAGACCCAGTACTTC.

This clonotype was counted a few times. The rearrangement uses TRBV6-5 and TRBJ2-3, with D perhaps assigned TRBD1 or TRBD2 (5 bases each). Germline V CDR1 and CDR2: MNHEY, SVGAGI. Trimming stripped 8 bases from V and 4 bases from J, with 16 bases between. This CDR3 has 14 amino acids. CDR3 nucleotides: TGTGCCAGCCGGGGAACAGGCCCTCCAGATACGCAGTATTTT. Its translation: CASRGTGPPDTQYF.

Points on this clonotype: One end of the junction varies from germline; a read error may be responsible. The chain has TRBV7-2 and TRBJ2-7; 8 bases map to TRBD2. This CDR3 is built from 15 residues. Germline CDR1 SGHTA, CDR2 FQGNSA. The CDR3 spells CASSLRRGGNYERYF. In DNA form, the CDR3 reads TGTGCCAGCAGCCTCCGCCGCGGGGGGAACTACGAGCGGTACTTC.

This sequence joins TRBV7-9 and TRBJ1-1; 10 nucleotides line up with TRBD1. J gave up 5 bases and V 5 bases, and 8 bases lay outside the gene matches. Germline V gives CDR1 SEHNR, CDR2 FQNEAQ (reference sequence). The CDR3 contains 15 residues. CDR3 bases: TGTGCCAGCAGCGCCCGACAGGGGGCTAAGACTGAAGCTTTCTTT. It yields the protein CASSARQGAKTEAFF. The full variable domain, in which reference TRBV7-9 and TRBJ1-1 provide the parts outside the CDR3, is DTGVSQNPRHKITKRGQNVTFRCDPISEHNRLYWYRQTLGQGPEFLTYFQNEAQLEKSRLLSDRFSAERPKGSFSTLEIQRTEQGDSAMYLCASSARQGAKTEAFFGQGTRLTVV.

The CDR3 protein is CSARDRSASGTYNEQFF. In DNA, the CDR3 is TGCAGTGCTAGAGATCGGTCGGCTAGCGGGACCTACAATGAGCAGTTCTTC. The chain couples TRBV20-1 to TRBJ2-1; 9 nucleotides line up with TRBD2. The V gene end was trimmed by 0 bases and the J gene end by 2 bases; junction bases not matched to a gene: 8. Germline CDR1 DFQATT, CDR2 SNEGSKA (reference sequence). The CDR3 is 17 residues long.

The rearrangement uses TRBV20-1 and TRBJ2-3; TRBD2 matches 13 bases. The length of the CDR3 is 13 residues. Germline V gene sequence: CDR1 DFQATT, CDR2 SNEGSKA (reference sequence). Here the CDR3 reads CSPWTSGRDTQYF. The CDR3 coding sequence is TGCAGCCCGTGGACTAGCGGGAGAGATACGCAGTATTTT.

V usage is TRBV6-5 and J usage is TRBJ2-6; D is possibly TRBD1 (5 bases). The germline V gene encodes CDR1 MNHEY and CDR2 SVGAGI. V lost 8 bases, J lost 1 base, and 9 bases lay in between. The CDR3 loop spans 14 amino acids. CDR3 protein: CASQRGSGANVLTF. In DNA, the CDR3 is TGTGCCAGCCAAAGGGGATCTGGGGCCAACGTCCTGACTTTC.

The J gene is TRBJ2-3, the V gene TRBV15; the D is unclear. CDR1 is LNHNV and CDR2 is YYDKDF in the germline V gene (reference sequence). The CDR3 is 15 amino acids. V was trimmed by 0 bases and J by 2 bases, leaving 9 bases between them. As DNA, the CDR3 is TGTGCCACCAGCAGAGACCAACTCCTCACAGATACGCAGTATTTT. Its protein is CATSRDQLLTDTQYF.

The gene calls are TRBV10-3 and TRBJ2-1; the match to TRBD2 covers 8 bases. J lost 3 bases, V lost 5 bases, and 3 bases had no gene match. The CDR3 loop spans 14 amino acids. Per the germline V gene, CDR1 is ENHRY and CDR2 is SYGVKD. The CDR3, as DNA: TGTGCCATCAGTATACGGGGGGGCTACAATGAGCAGTTCTTC. Its translation: CAISIRGGYNEQFF.

This chain joins TRBV10-1 and TRBJ2-3; weak D call: TRBD2 (6 bases). Looked up from germline, CDR1 is WNHNN and CDR2 is SYGVQD (reference sequence). V was clipped by 11 bases and J by 13 bases, with 13 bases between them. This CDR3 is built from 9 residues. CDR3 in DNA: TGCGCCGACCTAGCGACGGAGTATTTT. Protein sequence: CADLATEYF.

This clonotype was recorded at least ten times. V usage is TRBV6-6 and J usage is TRBJ2-7, with D perhaps given as TRBD1 or TRBD2 (6 bases each). This CDR3 comprises 15 residues. CDR1 MNHNY and CDR2 SVGAGI come from the germline V gene (reference sequence). V was shortened by 7 bases and J by 7 bases, with 23 bases between the two germline ends. The CDR3 bases are TGTGCCAGCACGAACGGGGGAGACAGGTCAGGAGAGCAGTACTTC. This sequence encodes CASTNGGDRSGEQYF.

Comments on this clonotype: This could be a read error, since a much larger clone is one nucleotide away. The chain uses TRBV20-1 and TRBJ1-4, with TRBD1 as a possible D gene (6 bases). The CDR3 sequence is 13 residues long. The germline CDR1 and CDR2 sequences are DFQATT and SNEGSKA (reference sequence). V dropped 7 bases and J dropped 5 bases, with 14 bases sitting between them. The DNA for the CDR3 is TGCAGTGTCCAGGACAGCCGGAATGAAAAACTGTTTTTT. Translating it yields CSVQDSRNEKLFF.

The chain has TRBV3-1 and TRBJ2-3; 8 nucleotides line up with TRBD2. Germline CDR1 is LGHDT and CDR2 is YNNKEL (reference sequence). This CDR3 contains 17 residues. Unmatched junction bases numbered 12, after V lost 3 bases and J lost 4 bases. The CDR3 spells CASSQVATGGISDTQYF. CDR3 in DNA: TGTGCCAGCAGCCAGGTGGCGACGGGAGGGATCTCAGATACGCAGTATTTT.

This clonotype was seen only once. The gene calls are TRBV6-1 and TRBJ2-1; D is perhaps TRBD1 (5 bases). In germline, CDR1 is MNHNS, CDR2 SASEGT. The CDR3 loop spans 13 amino acids. V was pared by 7 bases and J by 2 bases, with 9 bases between. This chain's CDR3 is CASMAGTYNEQFF. CDR3 sequence (DNA): TGTGCCAGCATGGCAGGGACCTACAATGAGCAGTTCTTC.

The genes are TRBV6-5 and TRBJ1-5, with a weak D call TRBD1 (5 bases). Germline V gene sequence: CDR1 MNHEY, CDR2 SVGAGI. Deletions cut 0 bases from V and 3 bases from J, with 12 bases between. This CDR3 is 16 amino acids long. The CDR3, as DNA: TGTGCCAGCAGTTACTCGAGTCAGGGCTCCAATCAGCCCCAGCATTTT. Amino acids: CASSYSSQGSNQPQHF.

The CDR3 bases are TGTGCCAGCAGCTTAGCTACAACTCATGAGCAGTTCTTC. Its protein is CASSLATTHEQFF. The chain has TRBV7-2 and TRBJ2-1; D call uncertain. This CDR3 spans 13 amino acids. V lost 0 bases to trimming and J lost 8 bases, with 8 bases between them. CDR1 is SGHTA and CDR2 is FQGNSA in the germline V gene.

This chain joins TRBV18 and TRBJ1-5; D may be TRBD1 (5 bases). Looked up from germline, CDR1 is KGHSH and CDR2 is LQKENI. V gave up 3 bases and J gave up 2 bases, with 14 bases separating them. The CDR3 is made up of 16 amino acids. The CDR3 sequence is CASSPSGGRGNQPQHF. In nucleotides, the CDR3 is TGTGCCAGCTCACCGTCCGGGGGAAGGGGCAATCAGCCCCAGCATTTT.

This chain joins TRBV6-6 and TRBJ2-1; TRBD1 matches at 9 bases. This CDR3 contains 15 residues. V was clipped by 3 bases and J by 8 bases; unmatched bases: 8. Germline values: CDR1 MNHNY, CDR2 SVGAGI (reference sequence). CDR3 residues: CASSYRGQGNYEQFF. Here the CDR3 DNA reads TGTGCCAGCAGTTATCGGGGACAGGGTAACTATGAGCAGTTCTTC.

The chain recombines TRBV3-1 with TRBJ2-7, with 12 bases fitting TRBD1. The germline V gene encodes CDR1 LGHDT and CDR2 YNNKEL (reference sequence). The V and J ends lost 4 bases and 6 bases, in that order; junction bases with no gene match: 4. This CDR3 contains 14 residues. CDR3 nucleotides: TGTGCCAGCAGCCCGGGACAGGGGGCAGGCGAGCAGTACTTC. Translated, it gives CASSPGQGAGEQYF.